These T cell receptor beta chains were read from a single sample in a study of vaccination and CD4 T cells after COVID-19. Their specific antigens are unknown. TCRdb reprocessed the PCR reads via MiXCR and lists one record per CDR3 protein. The top ten hold approximately 24% of the sample, which has 9,000 or so distinct CDR3 sequences, approximately 48% seen once. The sequenced sample was CD4+ T cells from blood, cultured in vitro. The receptors here all came from a human donor in good health. Each CDR3 is given with its conserved first and last residue. A D gene is named only where the DNA matches it firmly. Expanded clones are given a class, and other clones once, few, many or no size at all.

TGTGCCAGCAGCCCACTAGGGGAAACAGCTGATACGCAGTATTTT,CASSPLGETADTQYF,-,-,TRBJ2-3,TRBV5-4
TGTGCCTGGAGTGTACGAGGTCCGAGCTCCTACGAGCAGTACTTC,CAWSVRGPSSYEQYF,-,-,TRBJ2-7,TRBV30
TGTGCCAGCAGTACCAAACCCGGGACAGGGCGTAGTGGGGAGCTGTTTTTT,CASSTKPGTGRSGELFF,TRBD1,-,TRBJ2-2,TRBV6-1
TGTGCCAGCAGCCTGGGGTCTGCCTCTGGAAACACCATATATTTT,CASSLGSASGNTIYF,-,-,TRBJ1-3,TRBV11-3
TGTGCCAGCAGCCAAGAATCGGGACAGCCCCAGCATTTT,CASSQESGQPQHF,-,-,TRBJ1-5,TRBV14
TGTGCCAGCTCCATACGAGGGGGAGGTACTGAAGCTTTCTTT,CASSIRGGGTEAFF,-,-,TRBJ1-1,TRBV18
TGTGCCAGCAGCGCTATCGGCGCGGTACAGCCCCAGCATTTT,CASSAIGAVQPQHF,-,-,TRBJ1-5,TRBV7-9
TGCAGTGCTAGAGATTGGCAGGGGGCGCGTTCCTACGAGCAGTACTTC,CSARDWQGARSYEQYF,TRBD1,-,TRBJ2-7,TRBV20-1
TGTGCCAGCGCCGAACCGCGGGGCCTCGAGCAGTACTTC,CASAEPRGLEQYF,-,-,TRBJ2-7,TRBV28
TGTGCCAGCAGTGAAAGGGCCAGCCTGGGGTCCACTGAAGCTTTCTTT,CASSERASLGSTEAFF,-,-,TRBJ1-1,TRBV2
TGTGCCAGCAGCTTAAGGACTAGCGTCCAAGAGACCCAGTACTTC,CASSLRTSVQETQYF,TRBD2,-,TRBJ2-5,TRBV7-2
TGCAGTGCTAGAGTTACGGGTAAAGTTCCAGATACGCAGTATTTT,CSARVTGKVPDTQYF,-,-,TRBJ2-3,TRBV20-1
TGTGCCAGTAGTGGTCGGCCAGGGGGCGCGAACACCGGGGAGCTGTTTTTT,CASSGRPGGANTGELFF,TRBD1,-,TRBJ2-2,TRBV19
TGTGCCTGGAGGAGGGAGGGCAATCAGCCCCAGCATTTT,CAWRREGNQPQHF,-,-,TRBJ1-5,TRBV30
TGCAGTGCCCCTCAGCTGGAGCGAGGCAATGAGCAGTTCTTC,CSAPQLERGNEQFF,-,-,TRBJ2-1,TRBV20-1
TGTGCCAGCAGTTACAAGACGGCCCCTAATCAGCCCCAGCATTTT,CASSYKTAPNQPQHF,-,-,TRBJ1-5,TRBV6-5
TGTGCCAGCAGTTACTCGATGGGGGCGCAAAAGGACGAGCAGTACTTC,CASSYSMGAQKDEQYF,-,-,TRBJ2-7,TRBV6-2/TRBV6-3
TGTGCCAGTAGTAAATTTGCGGGAGGGCCCGACGCAGATACGCAGTATTTT,CASSKFAGGPDADTQYF,TRBD2,-,TRBJ2-3,TRBV19
TGCAGCGTTGTAGGAGGTACAACAGGGGTCGAGCAGTACTTC,CSVVGGTTGVEQYF,TRBD1,once,TRBJ2-7,TRBV29-1
TGTGCCACCGGGACCGGTCGTAACTATGGCTACACCTTC,CATGTGRNYGYTF,-,few,TRBJ1-2,TRBV19
TGCGCCAGCAGTGGACGGACTAGCGGGGACGTTTGGAGCACAGATACGCAGTATTTT,CASSGRTSGDVWSTDTQYF,TRBD2,-,TRBJ2-3,TRBV10-2
TGTGCCTGGTCAAGTGGGTCTCGCTATGGCTACACCTTC,CAWSSGSRYGYTF,-,-,TRBJ1-2,TRBV30
TGTGCCAGCAGTTCCTTAGCCGTCGAAGCTTTCTTT,CASSSLAVEAFF,-,-,TRBJ1-1,TRBV12-3/TRBV12-4
TGTGCCAGCAGCCAAGTGGCTAAGGGTGTGGCTGGAAACACCATATATTTT,CASSQVAKGVAGNTIYF,-,once,TRBJ1-3,TRBV4-2
TGTGCCAGCAGTGCTAAGACAGGCTTTGAGACCCAGTACTTC,CASSAKTGFETQYF,-,few,TRBJ2-5,TRBV6-1
TGTGCCTGGCTACCTGGGGGGTGGAACACTGAAGCTTTCTTT,CAWLPGGWNTEAFF,-,-,TRBJ1-1,TRBV30
TGTGCCAGCAGTTCCCTAACGGACAGGACCGGCCGCTATGGCTACACCTTC,CASSSLTDRTGRYGYTF,TRBD1,few,TRBJ1-2,TRBV6-5